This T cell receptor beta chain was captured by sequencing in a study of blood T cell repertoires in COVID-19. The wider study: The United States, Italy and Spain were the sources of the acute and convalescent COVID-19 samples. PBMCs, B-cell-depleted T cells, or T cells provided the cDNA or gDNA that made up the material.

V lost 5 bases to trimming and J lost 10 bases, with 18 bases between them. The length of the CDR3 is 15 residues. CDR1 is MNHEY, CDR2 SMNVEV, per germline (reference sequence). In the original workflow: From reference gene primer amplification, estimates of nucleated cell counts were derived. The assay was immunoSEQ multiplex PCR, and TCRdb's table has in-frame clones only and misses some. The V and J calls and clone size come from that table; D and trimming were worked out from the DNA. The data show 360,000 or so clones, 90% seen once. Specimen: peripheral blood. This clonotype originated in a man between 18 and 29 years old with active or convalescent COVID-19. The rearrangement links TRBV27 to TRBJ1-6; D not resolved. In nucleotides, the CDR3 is TGTGCCAGCAGTGCCCCGTGGGCGGCGGGGTCACCCCTCCACTTT. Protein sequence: CASSAPWAAGSPLHF.